The present entry profiles one T cell receptor (beta chain) with its context. Germline V lookup: CDR1 SGHDT, CDR2 YYEEEE. The V end was cut by 4 bases, the J end by 3 bases, with 17 bases between. The CDR3 runs to 16 residues. The data derive from a study of cytomegalovirus exposure and HLA in healthy donors. This PCR relied on a set of 60 Vbeta primers and 13 Jbeta primers. The table came from immunoSEQ multiplex PCR; TCRdb's copy has only in-frame clones and leaves some out. The sample lists 150,000 or so clones, 80% to 85% occurring once. This receptor was identified in a boy younger than 10 in good health and CMV-seronegative. The chain employs TRBV5-6 and TRBJ1-5, with D unresolved. The specimen was PBMCs. CDR3 residues: CASSLRAVNLNQPQHF. For the CDR3, the DNA is TGTGCCAGCAGCCTGCGGGCAGTGAACCTCAATCAGCCCCAGCATTTT.